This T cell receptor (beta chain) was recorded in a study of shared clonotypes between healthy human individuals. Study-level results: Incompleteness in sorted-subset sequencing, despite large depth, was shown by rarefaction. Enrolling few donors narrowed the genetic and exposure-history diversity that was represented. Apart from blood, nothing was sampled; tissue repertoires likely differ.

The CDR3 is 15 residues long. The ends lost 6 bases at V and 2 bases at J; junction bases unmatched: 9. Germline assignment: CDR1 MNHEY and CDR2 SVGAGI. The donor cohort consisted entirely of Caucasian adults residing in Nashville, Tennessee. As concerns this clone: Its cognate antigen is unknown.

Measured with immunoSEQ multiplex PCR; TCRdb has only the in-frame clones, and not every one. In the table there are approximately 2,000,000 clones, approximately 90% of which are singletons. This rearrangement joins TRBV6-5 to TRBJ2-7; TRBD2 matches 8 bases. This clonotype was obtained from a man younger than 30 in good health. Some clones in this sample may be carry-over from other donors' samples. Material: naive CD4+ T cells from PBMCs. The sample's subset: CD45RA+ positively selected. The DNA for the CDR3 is TGTGCCAGCAGCCCCCCGGGCGGGAGGACCTACGAGCAGTACTTC. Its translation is CASSPPGGRTYEQYF.